The next 16 T cell receptor beta chains were all read from a single sample in a study of blood T cell repertoires in COVID-19. The table came from immunoSEQ multiplex PCR; TCRdb's copy has only in-frame clones and leaves some out. The data show 250,000 to 300,000 clones, with about nine tenths seen just once and 10% to 15% held by the top ten. The sample consisted of peripheral blood. The receptor source for this set is a woman aged 25 to 39 with COVID-19, enrolled during active disease.

V and J are TRBV10-1 and TRBJ2-1; D might be TRBD2 (6 bases). V lost 4 bases to trimming and J lost 9 bases, with 19 bases between them. Germline assignment: CDR1 WNHNN and CDR2 SYGVQD (reference sequence). The CDR3 totals 15 residues. The CDR3, as DNA: TGCGCCAGCAGTGGGCTCCTTGGAGGGGTTGGTGAGCAGTTCTTC. This codes for CASSGLLGGVGEQFF.

The chain uses TRBV7-9 and TRBJ1-6; D perhaps matches TRBD1 (6 bases). The ends were cut back, 5 bases at V and 8 bases at J, with 19 bases in the middle. CDR1 is SEHNR and CDR2 is FQNEAQ in the germline V gene (reference sequence). The CDR3 covers 16 residues. The DNA for the CDR3 is TGTGCCAGCAGCCCCTTTGGAGCCGGGACACATTCACCCCTCCACTTT. Protein sequence: CASSPFGAGTHSPLHF.

This chain links TRBV10-2 with TRBJ2-7; 7 bases line up with TRBD1. The CDR3 is 14 residues long. Germline assignment: CDR1 WSHSY and CDR2 SAAADI. V shed 6 bases, J shed 3 bases, and the junction held 8 bases outside the gene matches. The CDR3, as DNA: TGCGCCAGCAGACCCCGGGACAGACTCTACGAGCAGTACTTC. Its protein product is CASRPRDRLYEQYF.

A single count supports this clone. The chain recombines TRBV7-9 with TRBJ2-1; D may be TRBD2 (7 bases). Deletions cut 5 bases from V and 2 bases from J, with 19 bases between. In germline, CDR1 is SEHNR, CDR2 FQNEAQ (reference sequence). The CDR3 consists of 17 residues. DNA for the CDR3: TGTGCCAGCAGCGGGGGGGCAACGGTCAGGACCTACAATGAGCAGTTCTTC. This encodes CASSGGATVRTYNEQFF.

This chain joins TRBV7-9 and TRBJ2-4; TRBD2 agrees at 12 bases. Germline values: CDR1 SEHNR, CDR2 FQNEAQ (reference sequence). The CDR3 has 16 residues. Losses at the gene ends were 5 bases for V and 4 bases for J; bases not matched to a gene: 6. The DNA for the CDR3 is TGTGCCAGCAGCACCTGGACTAGCGGGGCAAAAAACATTCAGTACTTC. Amino acids: CASSTWTSGAKNIQYF.

This chain connects TRBV6-5 to TRBJ2-3, with 7 bases aligning to TRBD2. The CDR3 has 14 residues. Germline CDR1 MNHEY, CDR2 SVGAGI. The trim removed 7 bases at V and 4 bases at J, leaving 8 bases unmatched. CDR3 sequence reads: CASTRTSSSDTQYF. CDR3 bases: TGTGCCAGCACCCGGACTAGTTCCTCAGATACGCAGTATTTT.

The chain uses TRBV27 and TRBJ1-5, with D maybe TRBD1 (6 bases). Germline CDR1 is MNHEY and CDR2 is SMNVEV (reference sequence). Trimming shortened V by 5 bases and J by 5 bases, and 13 bases separated the two germline ends. The CDR3 length is 14 residues. The DNA for the CDR3 is TGTGCCAGCAGTCCCCGGGACACACATCAGCCCCAGCATTTT. This gives the protein CASSPRDTHQPQHF.

The chain has TRBV2 and TRBJ1-1; maybe TRBD1 (5 bases). CDR1 SNHLY and CDR2 FYNNEI come from the germline V gene. Trimming cost V 3 bases and J 5 bases, with 10 bases left between them. This CDR3 is built from 13 residues. CDR3 amino acids: CASSDWGGTEAFF. The CDR3 bases are TGTGCCAGCAGTGATTGGGGGGGGACTGAAGCTTTCTTT.

The J gene is TRBJ2-7, the V gene TRBV27; 9 bases are a match to TRBD1. Germline CDR1 is MNHEY and CDR2 is SMNVEV (reference sequence). With 6 bases clipped from V and 0 bases from J, the junction kept 6 bases outside the gene matches. The CDR3 is 15 amino acids. The CDR3 DNA sequence: TGTGCCAGCAGCTACAGGGGGCGATTCTCCTACGAGCAGTACTTC. It codes for CASSYRGRFSYEQYF.

This clone was counted once. The chain has TRBV7-9 and TRBJ2-1; 9 bases agree with TRBD2. The length of the CDR3 is 15 residues. V was pared by 0 bases and J by 7 bases, with 4 bases of the junction left unmatched. Germline V gene lookup returns CDR1 SEHNR and CDR2 FQNEAQ (reference sequence). The CDR3 bases are TGTGCCAGCAGCTTAGCGATAGGACTAGCGAATGAGCAGTTCTTC. Its translation is CASSLAIGLANEQFF. The whole variable domain, filled in from reference TRBV7-9 and TRBJ2-1, reads DTGVSQNPRHKITKRGQNVTFRCDPISEHNRLYWYRQTLGQGPEFLTYFQNEAQLEKSRLLSDRFSAERPKGSFSTLEIQRTEQGDSAMYLCASSLAIGLANEQFFGPGTRLTVL.

This clone was seen just once. J is TRBJ2-4 and V is TRBV5-6; TRBD1 aligns across 8 bases. Germline V lookup: CDR1 SGHDT, CDR2 YYEEEE. The CDR3 consists of 17 residues. After removal of 2 bases from V and 0 bases from J, the junction contained 7 bases not matched to a gene. The CDR3 region has the DNA TGTGCCAGCAGCTTTAGGAAAACAGGGGGAGCCAAAAACATTCAGTACTTC. Protein product: CASSFRKTGGAKNIQYF.

The V call is TRBV7-6, the J call TRBJ2-2, with 9 bases that match TRBD1. Trimming cost V 2 bases and J 4 bases; bases outside gene matches: 5. Germline lookup yields CDR1 SGHVS and CDR2 FNYEAQ. The CDR3 length is 16 residues. CDR3 region: CASSLLDRGGTGELFF. For the CDR3, the DNA is TGTGCCAGCAGCTTACTCGACAGGGGGGGCACCGGGGAGCTGTTTTTT.

The rearrangement uses TRBV28 and TRBJ1-6; D is unclear. The CDR3 has 15 amino acids. Germline CDR1 MDHEN, CDR2 SYDVKM. The ends were cut back, 2 bases at V and 7 bases at J, with 12 bases in the middle. This chain's CDR3 is CASSLGGLKNSPLHF. CDR3 DNA sequence: TGTGCCAGCAGTTTAGGTGGACTGAAGAATTCACCCCTCCACTTT.

The rearrangement joins TRBV29-1 to TRBJ2-3, with 8 nucleotides matching TRBD2. Germline loops: CDR1 SQVTM, CDR2 ANQGSEA. Losses at the gene ends were 6 bases for V and 2 bases for J; bases not matched to a gene: 4. This CDR3 spans 13 amino acids. The CDR3 DNA sequence: TGCAGCGTCCGACTAGCGTACACAGATACGCAGTATTTT. This translates into CSVRLAYTDTQYF.

This chain connects TRBV7-6 to TRBJ2-1; 9 positions match TRBD2. CDR3 length equals 15 residues. The germline gives CDR1 SGHVS, CDR2 FNYEAQ. V trimming: 5 bases; J trimming: 10 bases; junction bases outside the gene matches: 12. This chain's CDR3 is CASSPRGGGANEQFF. In nucleotides, the CDR3 is TGTGCCAGCAGCCCTAGGGGCGGGGGGGCTAACGAGCAGTTCTTC.

The chain combines TRBV7-2 with TRBJ2-2; D ambiguous. The CDR3 spans 12 residues. Between the trimmed V and J ends, which lost 0 bases and 7 bases, there was a span of 3 bases. Per the germline V gene, CDR1 is SGHTA and CDR2 is FQGNSA. Here the CDR3 reads CASSLAIGELFF. CDR3 in DNA: TGTGCCAGCAGCTTAGCTATCGGGGAGCTGTTTTTT.